The 21 T cell receptor beta chains presented below share a single source sample, sequenced in a study of T cell responses to AZD1222 COVID-19 vaccine. The repertoire was sequenced with immunoSEQ multiplex PCR; TCRdb's copy has only in-frame clones and lacks some. The table records around 70,000 clones, roughly 86% of them present only once. This specimen consisted of peripheral blood, obtained on day 0 of AZD1222 vaccination. The receptor set was obtained from an adult in good health.

The DNA of the CDR3 is TGTGCCAGCACCCCCGGGACAGGGTACAATGAGCAGTTCTTC. Its translation is CASTPGTGYNEQFF. The rearrangement uses TRBV6-5 and TRBJ2-1; 9 bases match TRBD1. The V gene's germline CDR1 is MNHEY and CDR2 SVGAGI. This CDR3 has 14 residues. V lost 7 bases and J lost 4; bases outside the gene matches: 5.

This chain links TRBV5-1 with TRBJ1-2, with D unclear. The germline V gene encodes CDR1 SGHRS and CDR2 YFSETQ. This CDR3 spans 13 amino acids. The ends were cut back, 0 bases at V and 4 bases at J, with 7 bases in the middle. CDR3 protein: CASSLEPLYGYTF. The CDR3 nucleotides read TGCGCCAGCAGCTTGGAGCCGCTCTATGGCTACACCTTC.

The chain links TRBV6-5 to TRBJ1-2, with 8 bases matching TRBD1. The CDR3 is 14 residues long. The ends lost 6 bases at V and 6 bases at J; junction bases unmatched: 9. The germline V gene has CDR1 MNHEY and CDR2 SVGAGI. CDR3 in amino acids: CASRRTGRSDGYTF. CDR3 DNA sequence: TGTGCCAGCAGGCGGACAGGGAGATCGGATGGCTACACCTTC.

This chain joins TRBV5-1 and TRBJ1-2, with 7 positions matching TRBD1. Losses at the gene ends were 3 bases for V and 2 bases for J; bases not matched to a gene: 7. The V gene's germline CDR1 is SGHRS and CDR2 YFSETQ. This CDR3 is built from 15 residues. The CDR3 here is CASSSQGDWNYGYTF. In DNA, the CDR3 is TGCGCCAGCAGCTCCCAGGGGGATTGGAACTATGGCTACACCTTC.

The gene calls are TRBV7-2 and TRBJ1-1; D call uncertain. The V gene lost 1 base and the J gene lost 4 bases, with 10 bases spanning the gap. CDR3 length equals 14 residues. Germline V CDR1 and CDR2: SGHTA, FQGNSA. DNA of the CDR3: TGTGCCAGCAGCTTAGAGGTCAGGCGCACTGAAGCTTTCTTT. Protein sequence: CASSLEVRRTEAFF.

The CDR3 DNA is TGTGCCAGCAGCCGAAGGAGTCCACCCCTGAACACTGAAGCTTTCTTT. Amino acids: CASSRRSPPLNTEAFF. This chain links TRBV3-1 (or the pseudogene TRBV3-2) with TRBJ1-1; unclear D gene. This CDR3 is 16 amino acids long. The germline V and J ends were trimmed by 4 bases and 0 bases, with 15 bases remaining between them. Germline V gives CDR1 LGHDT, CDR2 YNNKEL (reference sequence).

This chain uses TRBV14 with TRBJ1-4; D is undetermined. This CDR3 has 13 amino acids. Germline V gene data show CDR1 as SGHDN and CDR2 as FVKESK. V lost 4 bases to trimming and J lost 7 bases, with 10 bases between them. In DNA, the CDR3 is TGTGCCAGCAGCCGCACGTGGGGTGAAAAACTGTTTTTT. The encoded protein is CASSRTWGEKLFF. Based on the CDR3 plus reference TRBV14 and TRBJ1-4, the full variable domain is EAGVTQFPSHSVIEKGQTVTLRCDPISGHDNLYWYRRVMGKEIKFLLHFVKESKQDESGMPNNRFLAERTGGTYSTLKVQPAELEDSGVYFCASSRTWGEKLFFGSGTQLSVL.

J is TRBJ2-5 and V is TRBV10-3; the match to TRBD1 covers 7 bases. Germline V gene lookup returns CDR1 ENHRY and CDR2 SYGVKD. This CDR3 contains 15 residues. The J segment lost 1 base and the V segment lost 6 bases, leaving 8 bases of the junction unmatched. The CDR3 here is CAISARGTAQETQYF. The CDR3 region has the DNA TGTGCCATCAGCGCAAGGGGGACAGCCCAAGAGACCCAGTACTTC.

The CDR3 spells CASSPLRRDRGGYGYTF. CDR3 nucleotide sequence: TGTGCCAGCAGCCCACTAAGGAGGGACAGGGGAGGGTATGGCTACACCTTC. The V gene is TRBV3-1 (or the pseudogene TRBV3-2), the J gene TRBJ1-2, with 10 bases identical to TRBD1. V shed 4 bases and J 5 bases; nucleotides not matched to a gene: 13. Per the germline V gene, CDR1 is LGHDT and CDR2 is YNNKEL (reference sequence). CDR3 length equals 17 residues.

The genes are TRBV6-4 and TRBJ1-3; 9 nucleotides align to TRBD1. V lost 4 bases to trimming and J lost 4 bases; unmatched junction nucleotides: 5. This CDR3 contains 15 residues. Germline CDR1 MRHNA, CDR2 SNTAGT. CDR3 bases: TGTGCCAGCAGTGGTTTGACAGGGGGAGGAAACACCATATATTTT. Residues: CASSGLTGGGNTIYF.

This clone has a handful of counts. The junction differs from germline at one of its ends, possibly a read error. V and J are TRBV28 and TRBJ1-2, with 8 nucleotides matching TRBD1. CDR3 size: 11 residues. CDR1 is MDHEN, CDR2 SYDVKM, per germline. The CDR3 sequence is CASSSTRGLGF. DNA for the CDR3: TGTGCCAGCAGTTCGACCAGGGGGCTGGGCTTC.

The chain combines TRBV6-2 or TRBV6-3 with TRBJ1-5, with 8 bases matching TRBD1. CDR1 is MNHEY and CDR2 is SVGEGT in the germline V gene. The CDR3 contains 14 residues. J gave up 6 bases and V 0 bases, and 1 base lay outside the gene matches. CDR3 region: CASSYSGQAQPQHF. In nucleotides, the CDR3 is TGTGCCAGCAGTTACTCGGGACAGGCTCAGCCCCAGCATTTT.

The chain carries TRBV5-1 and TRBJ2-1; 7 bases match TRBD2. The length of the CDR3 is 16 residues. V was clipped by 0 bases and J by 8 bases; unmatched bases: 11. Per the germline V gene, CDR1 is SGHRS and CDR2 is YFSETQ. The CDR3 DNA reads TGCGCCAGCAGCTTGGGGTTCGCGGGAGTGTCCCATGAGCAGTTCTTC. This translates into CASSLGFAGVSHEQFF. Full variable domain (remainder filled in from reference TRBV5-1 and TRBJ2-1): KAGVTQTPRYLIKTRGQQVTLSCSPISGHRSVSWYQQTPGQGLQFLFEYFSETQRNKGNFPGRFSGRQFSNSRSEMNVSTLELGDSALYLCASSLGFAGVSHEQFFGPGTRLTVL.

This clone has a handful of counts. This rearrangement joins TRBV29-1 to TRBJ2-7; either TRBD1 or TRBD2 may fit D (5 bases each). Germline lookup yields CDR1 SQVTM and CDR2 ANQGSEA. This CDR3 spans 12 amino acids. Trimming removed 7 bases from V and 5 bases from J, with 15 bases in between. The chain's CDR3 is CSGGPSGHEQYF. The CDR3 bases are TGCAGCGGGGGACCTTCGGGCCACGAGCAGTACTTC.

The J gene is TRBJ1-4, the V gene TRBV5-1; a possible D gene is TRBD1 (6 bases). Trimming stripped 0 bases from V and 8 bases from J, with 11 bases between. Germline values: CDR1 SGHRS, CDR2 YFSETQ. This CDR3 spans 14 amino acids. CDR3 loop: CASSLEQGGEKLFF. The CDR3 DNA sequence: TGCGCCAGCAGCTTGGAACAGGGAGGGGAAAAACTGTTTTTT.

The rearrangement links TRBV30 to TRBJ1-1; D uncertain. The germline V gene encodes CDR1 GTSNPN and CDR2 SVGIG (reference sequence). V lost 3 bases and J 5 bases, leaving 13 bases between the germline ends. The CDR3 runs to 13 residues. The CDR3 here is CAWSRNTRTEAFF. The CDR3 DNA reads as TGTGCCTGGAGCCGTAATACGAGGACTGAAGCTTTCTTT.

The chain joins TRBV7-9 to TRBJ1-4, with TRBD1 matching 7 bases. The germline gives CDR1 SEHNR, CDR2 FQNEAQ (reference sequence). This CDR3 has 16 residues. Germline trimming cut 8 bases from V and 7 bases from J; bases unmatched to any gene: 16. The CDR3 sequence is CASGIRQGGSSEKLFF. Here the CDR3 DNA reads TGTGCCAGCGGAATAAGACAGGGTGGGTCTAGTGAAAAACTGTTTTTT. Supplemented by reference TRBV7-9 and TRBJ1-4, the full variable domain reads DTGVSQNPRHKITKRGQNVTFRCDPISEHNRLYWYRQTLGQGPEFLTYFQNEAQLEKSRLLSDRFSAERPKGSFSTLEIQRTEQGDSAMYLCASGIRQGGSSEKLFFGSGTQLSVL.

The genes are TRBV6-5 and TRBJ2-1, with TRBD2 matching over 11 bases. In germline, CDR1 is MNHEY, CDR2 SVGAGI. This CDR3 has 15 residues. The V and J ends lost 6 bases and 7 bases, in that order; junction bases with no gene match: 8. The CDR3 reads CASSPTSGEPNEQFF. CDR3 nucleotides: TGTGCCAGCAGCCCGACTAGCGGGGAACCAAATGAGCAGTTCTTC.

V is TRBV10-2 and J is TRBJ2-1; D gene unclear. Germline values: CDR1 WSHSY, CDR2 SAAADI. V was trimmed by 2 bases and J by 2 bases, leaving 1 base between them. The CDR3 contains 12 residues. The CDR3 nucleotides are TGCGCCAGCAGTGAGGCCTACAATGAGCAGTTCTTC. Its protein is CASSEAYNEQFF.

The chain combines TRBV6-5 with TRBJ1-5; D is unclear. Germline V CDR1 and CDR2: MNHEY, SVGAGI. Trimming took 7 bases from V and 0 from J, leaving 7 bases between them. The CDR3 extends over 13 amino acids. CDR3 protein: CASIRGSNQPQHF. DNA of the CDR3: TGTGCCAGCATCCGTGGTAGCAATCAGCCCCAGCATTTT.

The table lists this clone with a count of one. J is TRBJ2-3 and V is TRBV6-2 or TRBV6-3, with D possibly matching TRBD2 (5 bases). Germline values: CDR1 MNHEY, CDR2 SVGEGT. The CDR3 is made up of 14 amino acids. V was pared by 2 bases and J by 0 bases, with 6 bases between. The CDR3: CASSYPGSTDTQYF. Written as DNA, the CDR3 is TGTGCCAGCAGTTACCCGGGGAGCACAGATACGCAGTATTTT.